These T cell receptor beta chains were read from a single sample in a study of T-cell reconstitution after alpha-beta-depleted transplantation in children. TCRdb reanalysed the PCR reads using MiXCR and keeps one entry per CDR3 protein. The sample gives a few hundred thousand distinct CDR3 sequences, about 9.3% of which show up once; 2% to 2.5% is in the top ten. This sample comprised PBMCs from the stem cell graft donor, obtained from the stem cell graft. Receptors originate from a human donor who donated a stem cell graft to a child with acute lymphoblastic leukemia. CDR3s include the opening cysteine and the closing phenylalanine or tryptophan. D genes are given only for firm matches. Some rows have no size entry. The others give once, few or many, or a class for an expanded clone.

v_call	j_call	clone_size	d_call	cdr3_aa	cdr3_nt
TRBV5-1	TRBJ2-7	many	-	CASSLQGVYEQYF	TGCGCCAGCAGCCTACAAGGGGTTTACGAGCAGTACTTC
TRBV5-1	TRBJ1-3	-	-	CASSLADQISGNTIYF	TGCGCCAGCAGCTTGGCGGATCAGATCTCTGGAAACACCATATATTTT
TRBV4-3	TRBJ1-2	few	-	CASSQEVQGIDGYTF	TGCGCCAGCAGCCAAGAGGTCCAGGGAATAGATGGCTACACCTTC
TRBV5-1	TRBJ2-3	few	TRBD2	CASSSPSGPWDTQYF	TGCGCCAGCAGCTCCCCTAGCGGCCCCTGGGATACGCAGTATTTT
TRBV4-1	TRBJ2-7	few	-	CASSQGNEQYF	TGCGCCAGCAGCCAAGGGAACGAGCAGTACTTC
TRBV7-2	TRBJ2-4	-	-	CASSSLFDKGNIQYF	TGTGCCAGCAGCAGCTTGTTTGACAAGGGGAACATTCAGTACTTC
TRBV4-1	TRBJ2-3	-	TRBD2	CASSPSGIGDTQYF	TGCGCCAGCAGCCCTAGCGGGATCGGAGATACGCAGTATTTT
TRBV20-1	TRBJ2-7	few	TRBD2	CSAAGLAGSYEQYF	TGCAGTGCTGCGGGACTAGCGGGATCCTACGAGCAGTACTTC
TRBV29-1	TRBJ2-2	few	TRBD2	CSVETSGRAPGELFF	TGCAGCGTTGAAACTAGCGGGAGGGCCCCCGGGGAGCTGTTTTTT
TRBV10-3	TRBJ2-5	many	-	CAIRAQGSETQYF	TGTGCCATCAGGGCCCAGGGGTCAGAGACCCAGTACTTC
TRBV7-8	TRBJ2-1	many	TRBD1	CASSFDRGSYNEQFF	TGTGCCAGCAGCTTTGACAGGGGCTCCTACAATGAGCAGTTCTTC
TRBV7-8	TRBJ1-5	few	-	CASSLTDSGNQPQHF	TGTGCCAGCAGCCTAACCGACAGCGGCAATCAGCCCCAGCATTTT
TRBV12-3/TRBV12-4	TRBJ2-7	-	TRBD2	CASSATSGSFQQYF	TGTGCCAGCAGTGCCACTAGCGGGAGTTTTCAGCAGTACTTC
TRBV9	TRBJ2-3	-	-	CASSVDPSTDTQYF	TGTGCCAGCAGCGTAGACCCTAGCACAGATACGCAGTATTTT
TRBV20-1	TRBJ2-5	-	-	CSASAFTLAYERETKYF	TGCAGTGCTAGTGCATTCACACTAGCTTATGAAAGAGAGACCAAGTACTTC
TRBV28	TRBJ2-5	-	-	CASSFGGGRQETQYF	TGTGCCAGCAGTTTTGGAGGGGGACGCCAAGAGACCCAGTACTTC
TRBV4-2	TRBJ2-1	-	-	CASSQVGSGDYNEQFF	TGTGCCAGCAGCCAAGTTGGGTCAGGGGATTACAATGAGCAGTTCTTC
TRBV15	TRBJ2-1	-	TRBD2	CATSRGAGGENEQFF	TGTGCCACCAGCAGAGGCGCGGGGGGGGAAAATGAGCAGTTCTTC
TRBV7-8	TRBJ1-1	-	-	CASSRERLILVNTEAFF	TGTGCCAGCAGCAGGGAGAGACTTATTTTGGTGAACACTGAAGCTTTCTTT
TRBV30	TRBJ1-1	few	-	CAWSVRVEAFF	TGTGCCTGGAGTGTAAGGGTTGAAGCTTTCTTT
TRBV27	TRBJ1-2	-	TRBD1	CASSTRTGGNNLFAYTF	TGTGCCAGCAGCACTAGGACAGGGGGCAATAACCTCTTTGCCTACACCTTC
TRBV7-3	TRBJ2-7	few	TRBD1	CASSGRDSSYEQYF	TGTGCCAGCAGCGGCCGGGACAGCTCCTACGAGCAGTACTTC
TRBV6-5	TRBJ2-6	few	-	CASSYSSAVGGANVLTF	TGTGCCAGCAGTTACTCGTCGGCGGTTGGGGGGGCCAACGTCCTGACTTTC
TRBV5-5	TRBJ2-1	few	TRBD2	CASSPRTSGFHNEQFF	TGTGCCAGCAGCCCCCGGACTAGCGGATTCCACAATGAGCAGTTCTTC
TRBV5-1	TRBJ2-1	few	-	CASSWYNEQFF	TGCGCCAGCAGCTGGTACAATGAGCAGTTCTTC
TRBV7-8	TRBJ1-6	many	-	CASSPLRVPLGNSPLHF	TGTGCCAGCAGCCCCCTCAGGGTCCCCCTCGGAAATTCACCCCTCCACTTT
TRBV6-1	TRBJ2-6	many	-	CASKPLSGGANVLTF	TGTGCCAGCAAACCTCTCTCGGGCGGGGCCAACGTCCTGACTTTC
TRBV12-3/TRBV12-4	TRBJ2-1	few	-	CASRMTGRMNEQFF	TGTGCCAGCAGGATGACAGGGAGGATGAATGAGCAGTTCTTC
TRBV12-3/TRBV12-4	TRBJ2-6	many	-	CASSPMGGLAGANVLTF	TGTGCCAGCAGTCCTATGGGGGGCCTAGCTGGGGCCAACGTCCTGACTTTC
TRBV20-1	TRBJ2-2	few	-	CSASEAGSNTGELFF	TGCAGTGCTAGTGAGGCGGGGTCGAACACCGGGGAGCTGTTTTTT
TRBV15	TRBJ2-7	few	-	CATSKERGPYEQYF	TGTGCCACCAGCAAAGAGAGGGGTCCCTACGAGCAGTACTTC
TRBV14	TRBJ2-7	few	-	CASSQDARRRSEQYF	TGTGCCAGCAGCCAAGATGCCCGCCGAAGGAGCGAGCAGTACTTC
TRBV5-1	TRBJ2-3	many	-	CASSLQGTDTQYF	TGTGCCAGCAGTTTACAGGGTACAGATACGCAGTATTTT
TRBV7-6	TRBJ2-1	-	TRBD1	CASSLGGQGQKYNEQFF	TGTGCCAGCAGCTTAGGAGGACAGGGGCAAAAGTACAATGAGCAGTTCTTC
TRBV7-2	TRBJ2-3	-	TRBD2	CASKNGRAWADTQYF	TGTGCCAGCAAAAACGGGAGGGCTTGGGCAGATACGCAGTATTTT
TRBV20-1	TRBJ2-7	few	TRBD2	CSARGLAGVNEQYF	TGCAGTGCTAGAGGGCTAGCGGGAGTCAACGAGCAGTACTTC
TRBV7-9	TRBJ2-7	many	-	CASSSGYTYEQYF	TGTGCCAGCAGCTCCGGCTATACCTACGAGCAGTACTTC
TRBV5-1	TRBJ2-3	many	-	CASSLEGYGTDTQYF	TGCGCCAGCAGCTTGGAGGGTTACGGCACAGATACGCAGTATTTT
TRBV7-8	TRBJ2-1	few	TRBD1	CASTGTGSYNEQFF	TGTGCCAGCACCGGGACAGGTTCCTACAATGAGCAGTTCTTC
TRBV29-1	TRBJ2-7	few	-	CSVEAPVSYEQYF	TGCAGCGTTGAAGCCCCCGTTTCCTACGAGCAGTACTTC